These 7 T cell receptor beta chains originate from one sample sequenced in a study of tumor-infiltrating lymphocytes in primary liver carcinoma (dated by TCRdb to 2016 to 2017). Without any cell sorting, total RNA and DNA were extracted together from around 20-30 mg of bulk tissue using the AllPrep DNA/RNA mini kit. This sample was sequenced with an Illumina HiSeq 2500. Using a constant-region primer and ProtoScript II reverse transcriptase, TCRbeta-specific cDNA was reverse-transcribed from approximately 500 ng total RNA. TCRbeta libraries were built with three nested multiplex PCR rounds, a slightly modified ARM-PCR procedure. The first two PCR rounds used multiplex TRBV1-TRBV30 forward primers with a Cbeta reverse primer, each for 10 cycles. Using fastp trimming at Q25 and MiXCR clonotype assembly, TCRdb reanalyzed the public sequencing data and kept in-frame beta chains. Rows matching on CDR3 protein sequence are summarized as one entry with the most common DNA and genes. Across this sample there are 45,000 or so distinct CDR3 sequences, with approximately 71% seen only once. The top ten hold more than 35% of the sample.

The specimen sequenced was tumor-adjacent normal liver tissue. The receptors shown here come from a woman aged 30 to 39 with primary liver carcinoma and hepatitis B virus infection.

With regard to this clonotype: The conserved final phenylalanine or tryptophan is absent from the CDR3, which likely points to a read error. The DNA is omitted, as the CDR3 cannot be located on it reliably, and the CDR3 follows TCRdb's listing. J is TRBJ1-2 and V is TRBV29-1; the DNA was not compared with TRBD1, the D call given in the table. Counting both end residues, the CDR3 totals 13 amino acids. In germline, CDR1 is SQVTM, CDR2 ANQGSEA. CDR3 amino acids: CSVRGQWSSGYAL.

As to this clonotype: A much larger clone lies a single base off, so this may be a read error. The rearrangement uses TRBV12-3 or TRBV12-4 and TRBJ1-2; a possible D gene is TRBD1 (6 bases). This CDR3 is 12 amino acids long. CDR3: CASVGGEGGYAF. The CDR3 coding sequence is TGTGCCAGCGTAGGGGGGGAGGGAGGCTACGCCTTC.

Worth noting for this clonotype: A much larger clone differs from this one at a single base, so this may be a read error. The V call is TRBV7-3, the J call TRBJ2-2; D not resolved. Germline V lookup: CDR1 SGHTA, CDR2 FQGTGA. The CDR3 is 14 amino acids. The CDR3 region has the DNA TGTGCCAGCAGCCCGCAGACGAACACCCGGGAGCTGTTTTTT. Protein product: CASSPQTNTRELFF. Full variable domain (missing parts from reference TRBV7-3 and TRBJ2-2): GAGVSQTPSNKVTEKGKYVELRCDPISGHTALYWYRQSLGQGPEFLIYFQGTGAADDSGLPNDRFFAVRPEGSVSTLKIQRTERGDSAVYLCASSPQTNTRELFFGEGSRLTVL.

A remark on this clonotype: One junction end disagrees with the germline gene, perhaps due to a read error. The chain uses TRBV29-1 and TRBJ1-6; tentatively, D is TRBD1 (6 bases). Germline V lookup: CDR1 SQVTM, CDR2 ANQGSEA. This CDR3 has 16 amino acids. The CDR3 is CSVEARRGAGDSPLRF. Here the CDR3 DNA reads TGCAGCGTTGAAGCTCGGAGGGGGGCAGGGGATTCACCCCTCCGCTTT.

As to this clonotype: Germline is not matched at one junction end, which may reflect a read error. This chain uses TRBV4-3 with TRBJ2-1, with D unclear. The CDR3 extends over 13 amino acids. The V gene's germline CDR1 is LGHNA and CDR2 YSLEER. The CDR3: CASSQVLFGEHFF. CDR3 sequence (DNA): TGCGCCAGCAGTCAAGTTCTGTTCGGTGAGCATTTCTTC.

The sample holds one count of this clonotype. An end of the junction differs from the germline gene, which may be a read error. V gene TRBV6-1 combines with J gene TRBJ1-5; D remains ambiguous. The CDR3 runs to 13 residues. Germline V gene data show CDR1 as MNHNS and CDR2 as SASEGT. The CDR3 DNA sequence: TGTGTCAGCAGTGGAGACCCAGCAAAGCTCCAGCATTTT. Translated, it gives CVSSGDPAKLQHF.

Remarks on this clonotype: A junction end diverges from the germline sequence, so it may reflect a read error. The chain couples TRBV6-1 to TRBJ1-1, with no clear D. This CDR3 comprises 15 residues. Germline CDR1 is MNHNS and CDR2 is SASEGT. This chain's CDR3 is CASGEFRFHGSEAFF. CDR3 coding DNA: TGTGCCAGCGGTGAATTTAGGTTTCACGGTTCTGAAGCTTTCTTT.